This TCR beta chain stems from a study of cytomegalovirus exposure and HLA in healthy donors (dated by TCRdb to the late 2010s). Notes on the research overall: An earlier analysis of some 600 of the donors reported about 280 Gb of sequence data and approximately 120 million unique TCR beta sequences obtained from about 179 million T cells. To predict cytomegalovirus infection status, the study brought together high-throughput TCR immunosequencing, statistical association of individual TCRs with disease status, and machine learning. The later analysis used no new phenotypic data to find candidate immune exposures, relying instead on TCR beta sequences and their occurrence across donors. In a later analysis, previously published TCR beta repertoires from about 670 donors were re-analyzed and high-resolution HLA genotyping was added so that TCR occurrence patterns could be studied. An early release that covered roughly 600 HLA-typed donors contained approximately 300 gigabases of sequencing data and 70 million to 100 million unique TCR sequences. Both class I and class II loci were covered by HLA typing, at four-digit resolution. Because of strong linkage in the cohort, five DR-DQ haplotypes were treated as single units for association and clustering. Among the roughly 410 genotyped donors, approximately 81% belonged to the genetic ancestry cluster associated with self-reported Caucasian donors. All discovery cohort repertoires had been generated using a single sequencing platform. Across 398 genotyped donors of the cohort, an average of about 250,000 unique TCR beta nucleotide sequences per donor were sequenced, and 15% to 20% of those sequences were non-productive. The study aimed to test whether signatures of past pathogen exposure could be identified by cataloging public T cell receptors. Using immunosequencing, the study profiled T cell repertoires from roughly 650 subjects and related those repertoires to cytomegalovirus serostatus. Donor age, sex, ethnicity and CMV serostatus were compiled alongside the repertoire data. A separate validation cohort of over a hundred different subjects was used in addition to the roughly 670-subject first cohort. To decide whether each TCR beta V gene segment behaved as functional or pseudogenic, an earlier analysis of 587 of the donors relied on high-throughput TCR beta sequencing. Genome-wide SNP genotypes for about 65% of the 666 donors were used in a later genetic analysis, which treated that subset as a discovery cohort. Typing coverage varied by locus: about 629-630 donors for A, B, C, DRB1 and DQB1; some 520 for DQA1; more than 600 for DPA1; 400 to 480 for DPB1. Findings and caveats that apply to the study as a whole: Linkage disequilibrium might explain the correlated functional status among segregating V segments, but an unknown experimental factor could not be excluded. A later analysis found that HLA-associated TCR beta chains were more clonally expanded and had lower generation probabilities than equally common non-associated chains. Specific HLA alleles were associated with 15,000 to 20,000 TCR beta sequences at a false discovery rate of 0.05 in a later analysis. Cytomegalovirus status was reported to be diagnosed by the classifier with high specificity and sensitivity in both the original and validation cohorts. Some IMGT-functional V segments, including TRBV6-2 and TRBV6-3, could not be told apart with the 87-base-pair reads, so those segments were excluded. In this cohort, only TCR beta chains were sequenced, and detectable features were limited by the absence of alpha or paired-chain data. In a later analysis, TCR association rates were found to vary across HLA loci, with the most associated TCRs seen for DRB1 alleles and the fewest for HLA-C alleles. In vitro tests confirmed that three of the cytomegalovirus-associated TCR beta chains recognize cytomegalovirus antigens. Because HLA typing was missing for some donors at each locus, association tests included only the typed subset. V-gene and J-gene trimming of TCR beta chains was associated with a missense DCLRE1C variant in a later genetic analysis, and the association was replicated in an independent cohort. Because counts were too low, seventeen rarely observed V segments, including chromosome 9 orphons, were excluded from the earlier analysis of about 500 of the donors. In a later analysis, several top co-occurrence clusters were reported to appear linked to parvovirus B19, influenza, CMV and Epstein-Barr virus. A further reported finding was that TCR beta sequences accurately predicted the HLA-A and HLA-B alleles for most subjects in the first cohort. Immune exposure information for the cohort was limited to CMV serostatus. According to a later genetic analysis, donors in an Asian-associated ancestry cluster had fewer N-insertions in productive TCRs than the approximately 670-donor mean. A later analysis found that most CMV-associated TCR beta chains appeared HLA-restricted, with HLA associations seemingly driven largely by CMV exposure. The authors suggested that the approach could potentially be generalized to other disease states and immunological phenotypes. A cluster of highly shared sequence variants was judged likely to be a technical artifact of the sequencing pipeline. In an earlier analysis of about 600 of the donors, most TCR beta V segments appeared in productive rearrangements about 90% or about 30% of the time, broadly matching IMGT annotations. Most TCR sequences were observed very rarely across donors, whereas some public TCRs were present in many individuals. In the study, approximately 160 TCR beta chains were listed as associated with cytomegalovirus. Assigning TCR associations to individual alleles was difficult when HLA alleles, especially DR and DQ, strongly co-occurred. Sequencing depth was assumed to be roughly uniform across donors in the presence/absence analyses, though that assumption may not hold.

The cohort comprised some 680 healthy bone marrow donors. All cohort members were sampled while nominally healthy, although unrecorded immune exposures were likely present. The donor tested CMV seronegative, placing the donor among the 300 to 450 seronegative members of the cohort. A peripheral blood sample was collected from each donor, and TCR beta sequencing was performed on peripheral blood mononuclear cells. The Qiagen DNeasy Blood Extraction Kit was used to extract genomic DNA from the blood cell samples. Measured from the cysteine to the phenylalanine, the CDR3 is 14 residues long. The read is trimmed to its CDR3 DNA, 42 bases read in frame from base 1. V is cut back by 10 bases and J by 6 bases, with 11 bases in the junction unmatched. The germline V gene sets CDR1 to MNHNS and CDR2 to SASEGT. Library preparation used the immunoSEQ multiplex PCR assay. For the multiplex PCR, a mixture combining 60 forward primers for TCR Vbeta segments and 13 reverse primers for TCR Jbeta segments was used. A multiplex PCR assay on genomic DNA amplified the CDR3 region of rearranged TCR beta genes. The amplified TCR beta libraries were sequenced on the Illumina HiSeq System as 87-base-pair reads. As for the authors' bioinformatics: A later analysis counted 65 million to 90 million unique TCR beta chains across the 666 repertoires, and approximately 11 million of these chains were shared by at least two donors. A nearest-neighbor algorithm error-corrected the raw reads and collapsed the reads into unique sequences, merging closely related sequences to remove PCR and sequencing errors. Alignment of CDR3 sequences to IMGT reference sequences was used to assign V, D and J gene segments. For a sequence to be retained, a match of at least six nucleotides was required to both a V gene segment and a J gene segment. Rearrangements were called productive when the CDR3 lacked stop codons and stayed in frame with V and J; all others were non-productive. CDR3 was defined by IMGT convention, running from the second conserved V-encoded cysteine to the conserved J-encoded phenylalanine. The earlier analysis of 587 of the donors excluded sequences that lacked an unambiguous match to a single V gene segment. An earlier analysis of around 600 of the donors classified V segments as functional when productive rearrangements were above 56.7% and as segregating when the standard deviation between donors was above 5%. To diagnose cytomegalovirus status from the catalog of TCR beta chain sequences, a statistical classification framework was built. A later analysis assigned V and J genes by comparing TCR nucleotide sequences with IMGT/GENE-DB human TR gene sequences. Using the TCRdist pipeline, a later analysis assigned CDR3 sequences along with most-parsimonious VDJ recombination scenarios. A later analysis defined each TCR beta chain by its CDR3 amino acid sequence plus V-gene family, and excluded reads lacking a unique V-gene family. To address suspected cross-contamination and a sequencing artifact, a later analysis removed 450 to 700 highly shared, low-generation-probability nucleotide sequences. A later analysis calculated a clonal expansion index for each public chain from normalized within-repertoire ranks of inferred template counts. In a later analysis, generation probabilities were computed using a VDJ recombination model fitted to out-of-frame rearrangements, and the results were checked against IGoR. A later analysis scored TCR-TCR, TCR-HLA and TCR-CMV co-occurrence with hypergeometric tests, applying a repertoire-size bias correction to TCR pairs. In a later analysis, false discovery rates were estimated by permuting HLA or CMV assignments 20 times. In a later analysis, co-occurring TCRs were grouped with DBSCAN, and TCRdist sequence similarity was added when clustering was performed within HLA-allele-positive subsets. For co-occurrence clustering, repertoires with fewer than 30,000 or more than 120,000 public chains were excluded, along with about five repertoires with anomalous nucleotide sharing. Here the immuneACCESS table is served through TCRdb, limited to in-frame sequences with V and J called. Missing clones are a known gap in these copies; in checked studies unresolved V genes cover under half, and the rest lacks a known reason. V, J and clone size are those of that table, while D and trimming were read from the DNA. In all, the sample holds roughly 84,000 clones, and 70% to 80% of those were seen once. The ten largest account for around 3.4% of the sample.

This clone was observed once. What this receptor recognizes is not known. Per-base qualities were not stored, and no clone one base away is much larger. The chain uses TRBV6-1 and TRBJ2-2, with TRBD1 identical over 7 junction bases. What was sequenced was PBMCs. The sequence was obtained from a man aged 50 to 59 in good health and CMV-seronegative. The CDR3 region reads CATVRDRRPGELFF. The nucleotide sequence reads as follows: TGTGCCACGGTCCGGGACAGACGACCCGGGGAGCTGTTTTTT.